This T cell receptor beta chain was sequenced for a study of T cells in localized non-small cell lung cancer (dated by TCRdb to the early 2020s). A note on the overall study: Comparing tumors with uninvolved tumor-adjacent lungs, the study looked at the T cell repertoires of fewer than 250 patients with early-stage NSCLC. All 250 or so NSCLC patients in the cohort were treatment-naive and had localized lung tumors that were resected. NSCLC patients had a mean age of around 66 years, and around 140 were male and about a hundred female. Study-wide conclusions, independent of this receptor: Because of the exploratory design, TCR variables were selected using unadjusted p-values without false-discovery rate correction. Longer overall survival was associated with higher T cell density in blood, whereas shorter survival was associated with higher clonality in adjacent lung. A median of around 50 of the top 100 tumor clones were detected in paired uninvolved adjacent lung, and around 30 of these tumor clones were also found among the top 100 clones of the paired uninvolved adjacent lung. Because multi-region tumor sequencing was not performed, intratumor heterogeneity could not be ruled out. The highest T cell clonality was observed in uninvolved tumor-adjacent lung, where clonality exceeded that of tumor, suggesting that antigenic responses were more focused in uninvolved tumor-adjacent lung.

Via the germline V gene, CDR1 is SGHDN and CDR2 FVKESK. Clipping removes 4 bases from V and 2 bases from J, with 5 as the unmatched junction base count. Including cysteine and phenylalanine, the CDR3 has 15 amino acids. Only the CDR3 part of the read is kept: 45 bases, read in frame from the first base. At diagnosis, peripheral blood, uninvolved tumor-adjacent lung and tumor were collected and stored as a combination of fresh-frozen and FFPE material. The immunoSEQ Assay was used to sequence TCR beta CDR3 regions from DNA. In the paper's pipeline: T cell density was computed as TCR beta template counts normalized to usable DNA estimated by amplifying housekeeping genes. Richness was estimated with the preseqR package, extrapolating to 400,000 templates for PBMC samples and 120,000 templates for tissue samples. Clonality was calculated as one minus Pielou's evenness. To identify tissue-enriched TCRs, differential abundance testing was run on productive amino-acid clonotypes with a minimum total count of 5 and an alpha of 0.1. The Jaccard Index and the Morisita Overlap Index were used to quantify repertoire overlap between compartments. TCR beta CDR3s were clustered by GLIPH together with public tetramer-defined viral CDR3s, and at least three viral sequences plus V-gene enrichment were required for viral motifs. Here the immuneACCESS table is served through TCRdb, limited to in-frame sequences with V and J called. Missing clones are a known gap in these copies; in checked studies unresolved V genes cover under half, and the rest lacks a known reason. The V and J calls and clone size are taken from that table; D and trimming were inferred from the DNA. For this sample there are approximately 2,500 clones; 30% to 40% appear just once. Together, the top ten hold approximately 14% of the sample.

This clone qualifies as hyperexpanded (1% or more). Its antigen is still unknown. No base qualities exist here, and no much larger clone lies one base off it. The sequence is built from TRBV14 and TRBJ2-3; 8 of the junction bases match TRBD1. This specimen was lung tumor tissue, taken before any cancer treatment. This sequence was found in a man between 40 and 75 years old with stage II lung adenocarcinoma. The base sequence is TGTGCCAGCAGCCCTGGCAGGGGGCTCACAGATACGCAGTATTTT. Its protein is CASSPGRGLTDTQYF.